The source of this T cell receptor (beta chain) is a study of blood T cell repertoires in COVID-19. Study-wide background: The study drew acute and convalescent COVID-19 samples from the United States, Italy and Spain.

Authors' data handling: The assay estimated nucleated cells by amplifying reference gene primers. Clones were read by immunoSEQ multiplex PCR, and TCRdb kept only the in-frame ones, dropping some. The D gene and trimming were derived from the DNA, and the V and J assignments and clone size from that table. The top ten clones hold roughly 2% of a sample with 400,000 or so clones, more than 70% of them seen once. This clone was observed a handful of times. Germline CDR1 is MNHEY and CDR2 is SVGAGI. The CDR3 runs to 14 residues. The V end lost 7 bases, the J end lost 4 bases, and 16 bases lay between the germline ends. Cohorts were determined from participant-reported clinical history.

The sequencing sample was made of PBMCs or T cells enriched from blood (not recorded which). J is TRBJ1-2 and V is TRBV6-5; no clear D gene. This clonotype originated in a middle-aged man in a cohort exposed to, infected with or recovered from COVID-19 (not recorded which). In DNA form, the CDR3 reads TGTGCCAGCACCGAAACCTTAGGGAGCTATGGCTACACCTTC. Translation: CASTETLGSYGYTF.